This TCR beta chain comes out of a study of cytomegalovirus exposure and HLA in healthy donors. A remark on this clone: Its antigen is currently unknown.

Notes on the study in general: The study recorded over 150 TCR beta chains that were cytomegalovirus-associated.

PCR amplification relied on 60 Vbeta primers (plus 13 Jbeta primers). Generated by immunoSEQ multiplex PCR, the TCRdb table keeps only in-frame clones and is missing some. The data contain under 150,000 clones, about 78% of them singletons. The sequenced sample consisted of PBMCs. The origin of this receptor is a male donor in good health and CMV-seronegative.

The CDR3 DNA reads as TGTGCCAGCAGTCTTCAGGGGAGCAGCACTGAAGCTTTCTTT. It codes for CASSLQGSSTEAFF. The chain recombines TRBV6-5 with TRBJ1-1, with D tentatively TRBD1 (6 bases). V was clipped by 5 bases and J by 4 bases, with 14 bases between them. CDR3 length: 14 residues. CDR1 is MNHEY, CDR2 SVGAGI, per germline.